This T cell receptor (beta chain) appears in the sequencing data of a study of blood T cell repertoires in COVID-19. Study-level information: From T cells, B-cell-depleted T cells, or PBMCs came the material, which was cDNA or gDNA.

Germline CDR1 and CDR2: SGHAT and FQNNGV. The CDR3 is made up of 14 amino acids. Trimming left V 4 bases short and J 7 bases short, with 16 bases between. The protocol was immunoSEQ multiplex PCR, while the TCRdb copy is restricted to in-frame clones and leaves out a portion. The repertoire consists of roughly 170,000 clones, with 85% to 90% occurring once and the leading ten covering approximately 12%. The sequenced material came from peripheral blood. The clonotype comes from a woman aged 70 to 79 with COVID-19, enrolled during active disease. The genes are TRBV11-2 and TRBJ2-5; maybe TRBD2 (6 bases). The CDR3 loop reads CASSSILGGGTQYF. CDR3 bases: TGTGCCAGCAGCTCGATTCTGGGGGGAGGGACCCAGTACTTC.